Listed below are T cell receptor beta chains from one sample, sequenced in a study of blood T cell repertoires in COVID-19. Measured with immunoSEQ multiplex PCR; TCRdb has only the in-frame clones, and not every one. The sample contains around 300,000 clones, around 90% of which appear only once. Sequencing was done on a sample of PBMCs or T cells enriched from blood (not recorded which). The receptors were gathered from a man in his thirties or forties who had recovered from COVID-19. Both conserved end residues are part of each CDR3. D genes are given only for firm matches. Not all rows give a size; the values are once, few, many and, for expanded clones, a class.

V gene: TRBV5-1; clone size: NA; J gene: TRBJ1-2; CDR3 length: 15; D gene: NA; CDR3 protein: CASSLGTDLNYGYTF; CDR3 DNA: TGCGCCAGCAGCTTGGGGACAGACCTCAACTATGGCTACACCTTC
V gene: TRBV3-1/TRBV3-2; clone size: NA; J gene: TRBJ1-2; CDR3 length: 12; D gene: NA; CDR3 protein: CASSQDRFGYTF; CDR3 DNA: TGTGCCAGCAGCCAAGACAGGTTTGGCTACACCTTC
V gene: TRBV19; clone size: NA; J gene: TRBJ1-2; CDR3 length: 17; D gene: TRBD1; CDR3 protein: CASSIARTGRANYGYTF; CDR3 DNA: TGTGCCAGTAGTATAGCTCGGACAGGGCGCGCAAACTATGGCTACACCTTC
V gene: TRBV11-2; clone size: NA; J gene: TRBJ1-1; CDR3 length: 15; D gene: TRBD1; CDR3 protein: CASSTWTGANTEAFF; CDR3 DNA: TGTGCCAGCAGCACTTGGACAGGCGCAAACACTGAAGCTTTCTTT
V gene: TRBV2; clone size: NA; J gene: TRBJ2-7; CDR3 length: 15; D gene: TRBD1; CDR3 protein: CASSEGQGRTYEQYF; CDR3 DNA: TGTGCCAGCAGTGAAGGACAGGGGCGGACCTACGAGCAGTACTTC
V gene: TRBV7-2; clone size: NA; J gene: TRBJ2-3; CDR3 length: 15; D gene: TRBD1; CDR3 protein: CASSSTGLLTDTQYF; CDR3 DNA: TGTGCCAGCAGCTCGACAGGGCTTCTCACAGATACGCAGTATTTT
V gene: TRBV12-3/TRBV12-4; clone size: NA; J gene: TRBJ2-1; CDR3 length: 12; D gene: TRBD2; CDR3 protein: CASSLTTSDRFF; CDR3 DNA: TGTGCCAGCAGTTTAACGACTAGCGATCGGTTCTTC
V gene: TRBV5-1; clone size: once; J gene: TRBJ2-1; CDR3 length: 16; D gene: NA; CDR3 protein: CASASGPGGYYNEQFF; CDR3 DNA: TGCGCCAGCGCTAGTGGCCCCGGGGGTTACTACAATGAGCAGTTCTTC
V gene: TRBV5-6; clone size: NA; J gene: TRBJ2-7; CDR3 length: 15; D gene: NA; CDR3 protein: CASSLGDTNPYEQYF; CDR3 DNA: TGTGCCAGCAGCTTGGGGGACACTAACCCCTACGAGCAGTACTTC
V gene: TRBV3-1/TRBV3-2; clone size: NA; J gene: TRBJ2-2; CDR3 length: 17; D gene: TRBD1; CDR3 protein: CASSRPRQGANTGELFF; CDR3 DNA: TGTGCCAGCAGCCGCCCTAGACAGGGGGCGAACACCGGGGAGCTGTTTTTT
V gene: TRBV2; clone size: NA; J gene: TRBJ2-5; CDR3 length: 16; D gene: NA; CDR3 protein: CASSPGGGAYQETQYF; CDR3 DNA: TGTGCCAGCAGTCCGGGGGGCGGGGCGTACCAAGAGACCCAGTACTTC
V gene: TRBV9; clone size: NA; J gene: TRBJ2-1; CDR3 length: 14; D gene: NA; CDR3 protein: CASSGPGSRNEQFF; CDR3 DNA: TGTGCCAGCAGCGGACCAGGGTCTCGCAATGAGCAGTTCTTC
V gene: TRBV5-6; clone size: few; J gene: TRBJ1-2; CDR3 length: 14; D gene: NA; CDR3 protein: CASSLQGSGYGYTF; CDR3 DNA: TGTGCCAGCAGCCTCCAGGGTTCGGGCTATGGCTACACCTTC
V gene: TRBV27; clone size: NA; J gene: TRBJ2-1; CDR3 length: 17; D gene: TRBD2; CDR3 protein: CASSLRLAGARGFEQFF; CDR3 DNA: TGTGCCAGCAGTCTCCGACTAGCGGGGGCTCGAGGGTTTGAGCAGTTCTTC
V gene: TRBV11-2; clone size: NA; J gene: TRBJ2-5; CDR3 length: 15; D gene: TRBD1; CDR3 protein: CASSLLWAGGETQYF; CDR3 DNA: TGTGCCAGCAGCTTACTTTGGGCAGGGGGAGAGACCCAGTACTTC
V gene: TRBV18; clone size: NA; J gene: TRBJ2-1; CDR3 length: 13; D gene: NA; CDR3 protein: CASSPESNNEQFF; CDR3 DNA: TGTGCCAGCTCACCAGAGTCCAACAATGAGCAGTTCTTC
V gene: TRBV7-3; clone size: NA; J gene: TRBJ2-1; CDR3 length: 15; D gene: TRBD2; CDR3 protein: CASSLSVAGNNEQFF; CDR3 DNA: TGTGCCAGCAGCTTATCGGTAGCGGGGAACAATGAGCAGTTCTTC
V gene: TRBV5-1; clone size: NA; J gene: TRBJ1-1; CDR3 length: 14; D gene: NA; CDR3 protein: CASSLAQGNTEAFF; CDR3 DNA: TGCGCCAGCAGCTTGGCACAGGGTAACACTGAAGCTTTCTTT
V gene: TRBV4-2; clone size: NA; J gene: TRBJ2-3; CDR3 length: 12; D gene: NA; CDR3 protein: CASSQGGDTQYF; CDR3 DNA: TGTGCCAGCAGCCAAGGAGGAGATACGCAGTATTTT
V gene: TRBV7-8; clone size: NA; J gene: TRBJ2-5; CDR3 length: 18; D gene: TRBD2; CDR3 protein: CASSLALAGGLIGVTQYF; CDR3 DNA: TGTGCCAGCAGCTTAGCGCTAGCGGGGGGGCTTATCGGGGTGACCCAGTACTTC
V gene: TRBV5-1; clone size: few; J gene: TRBJ2-7; CDR3 length: 14; D gene: NA; CDR3 protein: CASSLAPGTYEQYF; CDR3 DNA: TGCGCCAGCAGCTTGGCACCGGGGACCTACGAGCAGTACTTC
V gene: TRBV5-6; clone size: NA; J gene: TRBJ2-7; CDR3 length: 12; D gene: NA; CDR3 protein: CASSVGPYEQYF; CDR3 DNA: TGTGCCAGCAGCGTGGGGCCTTACGAGCAGTACTTC
V gene: TRBV6-5; clone size: NA; J gene: TRBJ1-2; CDR3 length: 12; D gene: TRBD1; CDR3 protein: CAARTGTYGYTF; CDR3 DNA: TGTGCCGCAAGGACAGGGACCTATGGCTACACCTTC
V gene: TRBV6-5; clone size: NA; J gene: TRBJ1-5; CDR3 length: 16; D gene: NA; CDR3 protein: CASSYSSEGLDQPQHF; CDR3 DNA: TGTGCCAGCAGTTACTCATCGGAGGGTTTGGACCAGCCCCAGCATTTT
V gene: TRBV2; clone size: NA; J gene: TRBJ2-5; CDR3 length: 13; D gene: TRBD1; CDR3 protein: CASSPGQGETQYF; CDR3 DNA: TGTGCCAGCAGTCCGGGACAGGGGGAGACCCAGTACTTC
V gene: TRBV29-1; clone size: NA; J gene: TRBJ2-5; CDR3 length: 15; D gene: TRBD1; CDR3 protein: CSVEDRDRGEETQYF; CDR3 DNA: TGCAGCGTTGAAGACCGGGACAGGGGAGAAGAGACCCAGTACTTC
V gene: TRBV6-2/TRBV6-3; clone size: NA; J gene: TRBJ1-5; CDR3 length: 18; D gene: TRBD1; CDR3 protein: CASSYSVLGDSSNQPQHF; CDR3 DNA: TGTGCCAGCAGTTACTCGGTCTTGGGGGACAGCAGCAATCAGCCCCAGCATTTT
V gene: TRBV18; clone size: NA; J gene: TRBJ2-2; CDR3 length: 15; D gene: TRBD1; CDR3 protein: CASSPMTGDTGELFF; CDR3 DNA: TGTGCCAGCTCACCCATGACAGGGGACACCGGGGAGCTGTTTTTT
V gene: TRBV7-9; clone size: NA; J gene: TRBJ2-1; CDR3 length: 19; D gene: TRBD2; CDR3 protein: CASSHPGKRDFSSYNEQFF; CDR3 DNA: TGTGCCAGCAGCCACCCTGGGAAGCGGGACTTTAGCTCCTACAATGAGCAGTTCTTC
V gene: TRBV21-1; clone size: NA; J gene: TRBJ1-5; CDR3 length: 16; D gene: NA; CDR3 protein: CASSNPRTGRNQPQHF; CDR3 DNA: TGTGCCAGCAGCAACCCCCGGACAGGGCGGAATCAGCCCCAGCATTTT
V gene: TRBV28; clone size: NA; J gene: TRBJ2-4; CDR3 length: 14; D gene: NA; CDR3 protein: CASSLTVAKNIQYF; CDR3 DNA: TGTGCCAGCAGTTTGACAGTTGCCAAAAACATTCAGTACTTC
V gene: TRBV18; clone size: once; J gene: TRBJ2-7; CDR3 length: 14; D gene: NA; CDR3 protein: CASSPPQGDYEQYF; CDR3 DNA: TGTGCCAGCTCACCTCCACAGGGTGACTACGAGCAGTACTTC
V gene: TRBV18; clone size: NA; J gene: TRBJ1-6; CDR3 length: 15; D gene: NA; CDR3 protein: CASSQQSSYNSPLHF; CDR3 DNA: TGTGCCAGCTCACAACAGAGCTCCTATAATTCACCCCTCCACTTT
V gene: TRBV15; clone size: NA; J gene: TRBJ2-7; CDR3 length: 17; D gene: TRBD1; CDR3 protein: CATSRDRGQGASYEQYF; CDR3 DNA: TGTGCCACCAGCAGAGATAGGGGACAGGGGGCTTCCTACGAGCAGTACTTC
V gene: TRBV9; clone size: NA; J gene: TRBJ1-2; CDR3 length: 17; D gene: TRBD1; CDR3 protein: CASSGWEQGARFPGYTF; CDR3 DNA: TGTGCCAGCAGCGGGTGGGAACAGGGGGCGAGGTTTCCCGGCTACACCTTC
V gene: TRBV12-3/TRBV12-4; clone size: NA; J gene: TRBJ1-1; CDR3 length: 12; D gene: NA; CDR3 protein: CASSFGSTEAFF; CDR3 DNA: TGTGCCAGCAGTTTTGGGAGCACTGAAGCTTTCTTT
V gene: TRBV6-5; clone size: once; J gene: TRBJ1-2; CDR3 length: 13; D gene: NA; CDR3 protein: CAGVDVEAYGYTF; CDR3 DNA: TGCGCCGGTGTAGACGTCGAGGCGTATGGCTACACCTTC
V gene: TRBV9; clone size: NA; J gene: TRBJ2-7; CDR3 length: 14; D gene: NA; CDR3 protein: CASSVGDRQYEQYF; CDR3 DNA: TGTGCCAGCAGCGTAGGAGACAGGCAATACGAGCAGTACTTC
V gene: TRBV4-2; clone size: few; J gene: TRBJ1-2; CDR3 length: 15; D gene: TRBD1; CDR3 protein: CASSQDYRDRDGYTF; CDR3 DNA: TGTGCCAGCAGCCAAGATTATAGGGACAGGGACGGCTACACCTTC